The clone carrying this T cell receptor (beta chain) was counted only a few times. The sample comes from a study of OX40 agonist ivuxolimab in advanced cancers. Overall study context: Mean age approximately 61 years, range about 20 to 79; about 81% male.

Libraries were prepared by immunoSEQ multiplex PCR; TCRdb keeps only in-frame clonotypes and omits some of them. The profile shows 75,000 to 80,000 clones, 83% of them singletons. The J segment lost 7 bases and the V segment lost 1 base, leaving 7 bases of the junction unmatched. This CDR3 spans 15 amino acids. Germline values: CDR1 SNHLY, CDR2 FYNNEI. This sequence joins TRBV2 and TRBJ1-5; 7 bases fit TRBD1. The sequence came from an adult with an advanced solid tumor such as melanoma, head and neck, liver or kidney cancer. The source material was CD4+ or CD8+ T cells sorted from blood, sampled in a trial of the OX40 agonist ivuxolimab. The CDR3 nucleotides are TGTGCCAGCAGTGAAGACAGGGGCGGGGGGCAGCCCCAGCATTTT. It yields the protein CASSEDRGGGQPQHF.